This TCR beta chain is drawn from a study of naive and memory T cell subsets listed by TCRdb under 2017. The study in broad terms: The study applied an open-source, UMI-based TCR alpha and beta sequencing pipeline to sorted naive and memory peripheral blood T cell subsets. The functional CMV T cell responses agreed completely with IgG serology results. RNA was DNase-treated and reverse transcribed with TCR constant-region primers, mostly using SuperScript III. Overall study outcomes, separate from this receptor: No ground truth was available to validate the repertoire findings for the naive and memory subsets. A few larger clonotypes were present in naive repertoires, especially CD8 naive repertoires, and these clonotypes were possibly memory cells re-expressing CD45RA. Each clonotype was defined as a single alpha or beta chain sequence rather than as a paired alpha/beta receptor. Once error correction was done, more than 90% of naive TCR sequences showed up just once, which made the naive abundance distributions much steeper than those of the memory subsets. RNA-based TCR counts may be influenced by expression changes linked to T cell activation and differentiation. A power law was followed by TCR abundance, with an exponent that differed between naive and memory subsets but was consistent across the three individuals. Gini index rose and Shannon and inverse Simpson diversity fell from naive through CM, EM and EMRA in both CD4 and CD8 cells.

Library method: UMI-ligation and nested PCR. To cover both TRBC1 and TRBC2, the beta constant-region primer consisted of an equimolar mix of two oligonucleotides. Four rounds of PCR, combining the SP2 primer with nested alpha and beta constant-region primers, were used to amplify the ligated cDNA. A single-stranded oligonucleotide containing the SP2 primer and a 12-nucleotide UMI was joined to the 3' end of the cDNA by T4 RNA ligase 1. Incubation of the ligation reaction was carried out at 16 degrees C for roughly 18-24 hours. PCR2 was usually performed as a SYBR Green qPCR and halted at a preset threshold so that over-amplification would not occur. Agencourt AMPure XP magnetic beads were used for all purifications after the first. Libraries were quantified by Qubit and checked on a TapeStation, where a main peak was expected near 650 bp. Sequencing of the pooled libraries was done on an Illumina MiSeq using v2 2x251 paired-end kits, which typically yielded about 0.85-2 million reads per sample. Libraries were pooled at around 4 nM per sample, and roughly 4.5-7.5% PhiX was added to improve cluster recognition. Turning to the authors' computational methods: Using tag matching that tolerated one base-pair mismatch, Decombinator assigned V and J genes to FASTQ reads that had been processed by Demultiplexor. Collapsinator relied on UMIs to fix sequencing errors as well as frequency errors caused by PCR heterogeneity. CDR3Translator translated TCRs and extracted CDR3s from the conserved cysteine to the FGXG phenylalanine, flagging non-productive sequences. Repertoires were subsampled to equal numbers of UMI-defined TCRs before Gini, Shannon entropy and inverse Simpson indices were calculated. Power-law fits to clonotype abundance distributions were performed by maximum likelihood within the linear range. On one naive CD8 sample, the pipeline and MIGEC gave similar UMI counts, unique TCR numbers and clonal distributions. In one analysis, naive TCRs that were also found in any memory subset of the same donor were excluded from the naive repertoire. The repertoires were searched for several thousand CMV-associated CDR3 sequences that had been compiled from VDJdb and a published dataset. TCRdb handled the public reads itself, with Q25 trimming in fastp and clone calling in MiXCR, and kept productive beta chains. One record per CDR3 amino acid sequence lists the most common genes and DNA. For this entry, the V and J calls and clone size follow TCRdb and not the study's own pipeline. The sample records some 110,000 distinct CDR3 sequences, roughly 15% of which are singletons. 2.8% of the sample belongs to the ten largest clones.

The V end gives up 3 bases and the J end 3 bases, leaving 6 bases in the junction not matched to a gene. Inclusive of the bounding cysteine and phenylalanine, the CDR3 is 14 residues long. Here the CDR3 DNA is all that survives: 42 bases in frame from base 1. The germline V gene (reference sequence) supplies CDR1 SGHNT and CDR2 YYREEE. This clonotype was counted only a few times. It has no known antigen specificity. The sample holds no much larger clone one base away, and base qualities are not on file. TCR alpha and beta chain libraries were amplified separately from the second PCR step onward. To determine each donor's CMV status, fresh PBMCs were stimulated overnight with CMV viral lysate, and IFNgamma production from CD4+ T cells was then assessed. Miltenyi beads were used first to positively select CD4 T cells, and CD8 T cells were then positively selected from the CD4-negative fraction. Cells stained for CD3, CD4, CD8, CD45RA, CD27 and a live/dead dye were sorted on a BD Aria II into four subsets by CD45RA and CD27. Blood came from a few healthy volunteers, each fractionated into CD4 and CD8 T cells and then into four differentiation subsets. Approximately 130 ml of peripheral blood was drawn per donor, and PBMC were isolated by Ficoll-Paque PLUS density-gradient centrifugation. Sorted cells were lysed in RLT buffer, and RNA was extracted with a Qiagen RNeasy kit and stored at -80°C.

The sequencing sample was made of naive CD8+ T cells from blood. The intended sense of this specimen's cell subset or site label: naive T cells, CD45RA high CD27+. The source is a human donor in good health. Recombination joined TRBV5-4 with TRBJ2-7; TRBD1 matches 7 bases in the middle. DNA sequence: TGTGCCAGCAGCTCCTGGGACAGAGTCTACGAGCAGTACTTC. Translation gives CASSSWDRVYEQYF.